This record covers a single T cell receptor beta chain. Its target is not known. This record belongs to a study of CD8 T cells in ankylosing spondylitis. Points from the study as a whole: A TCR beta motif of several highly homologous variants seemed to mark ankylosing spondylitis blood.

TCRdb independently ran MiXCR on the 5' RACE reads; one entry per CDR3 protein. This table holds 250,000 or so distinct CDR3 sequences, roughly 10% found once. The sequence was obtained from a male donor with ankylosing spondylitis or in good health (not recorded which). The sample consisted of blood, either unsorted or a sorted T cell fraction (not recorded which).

Written as DNA, the CDR3 is TGCAGTGCAAAGGGACAGGTCACTGGAACTGAAGCTTTCTTT. It yields the protein CSAKGQVTGTEAFF. V is TRBV20-1 and J is TRBJ1-1, with TRBD1 identical over 8 bases. Germline assignment: CDR1 DFQATT and CDR2 SNEGSKA (reference sequence). The ends lost 6 bases at V and 5 bases at J; junction bases unmatched: 11. CDR3 length: 14 amino acids.